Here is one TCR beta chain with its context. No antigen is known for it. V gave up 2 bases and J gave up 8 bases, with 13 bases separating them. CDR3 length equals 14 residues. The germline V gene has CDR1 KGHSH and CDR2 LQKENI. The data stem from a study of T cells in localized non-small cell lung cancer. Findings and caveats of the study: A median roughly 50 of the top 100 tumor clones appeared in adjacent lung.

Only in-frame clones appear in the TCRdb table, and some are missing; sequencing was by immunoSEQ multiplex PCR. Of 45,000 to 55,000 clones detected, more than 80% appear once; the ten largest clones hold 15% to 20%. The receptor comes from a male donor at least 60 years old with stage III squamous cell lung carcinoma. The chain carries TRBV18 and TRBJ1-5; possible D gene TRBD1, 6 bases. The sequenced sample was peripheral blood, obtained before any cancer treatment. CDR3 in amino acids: CASSPRDTPEPQHF. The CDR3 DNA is TGTGCCAGCTCACCAAGGGACACTCCTGAGCCCCAGCATTTT.